The 24 T cell receptor beta chains below all came from one sample that was sequenced in a study of blood T cell repertoires in COVID-19. Some clones are missing from TCRdb's copy, which holds only in-frame ones; the method was immunoSEQ multiplex PCR. Here the sample spans about 91,000 clones, around 82% being singletons. Sequencing input: peripheral blood. The receptors shown here come from a man aged 50-60 years with active or convalescent COVID-19.

The chain combines TRBV9 with TRBJ1-4; 10 nucleotides agree with TRBD1. Trimming at V came to 3 bases and at J to 2 bases, leaving 13 bases not matched to a gene. Germline CDR1 is SGDLS and CDR2 is YYNGEE. The CDR3 spans 19 residues. In DNA form, the CDR3 reads TGTGCCAGCAGCGGCACCCAGGACAGGGGGGCACCCACTAATGAAAAACTGTTTTTT. It yields the protein CASSGTQDRGAPTNEKLFF.

The genes are TRBV2 and TRBJ1-5; TRBD1 aligns across 8 bases. Germline V CDR1 and CDR2: SNHLY, FYNNEI. V lost 6 bases to trimming and J lost 0 bases; unmatched junction nucleotides: 7. The CDR3 runs 16 residues. The CDR3 here is CASSEQGVLSNQPQHF. The CDR3 region has the DNA TGTGCCAGCAGCGAACAGGGGGTTCTTAGCAATCAGCCCCAGCATTTT.

The V gene is TRBV5-1, the J gene TRBJ2-1; 7 bases fit TRBD2. This CDR3 spans 17 amino acids. From germline, CDR1 is SGHRS and CDR2 YFSETQ. V shed 4 bases and J 7 bases; nucleotides not matched to a gene: 17. The CDR3 here is CASSPRVSGRLGNEQFF. As DNA, the CDR3 is TGCGCCAGCAGCCCGAGGGTTAGCGGGCGCTTGGGGAATGAGCAGTTCTTC.

The chain is built from TRBV28 and TRBJ1-6, with D perhaps matching TRBD1 (5 bases). V was cut by 7 bases and J by 4 bases, with 11 bases left in between. The CDR3 covers 14 residues. Germline assignment: CDR1 MDHEN and CDR2 SYDVKM. The CDR3 sequence is CASTQTGYNSPLHF. As DNA, the CDR3 is TGTGCCAGCACCCAAACAGGTTATAATTCACCCCTCCACTTT.

The chain links TRBV6-4 to TRBJ1-2, with 11 bases lining up with TRBD1. In germline, CDR1 is MRHNA, CDR2 SNTAGT. This CDR3 has 15 amino acids. Unmatched junction bases numbered 5, after V lost 6 bases and J lost 2 bases. The CDR3 DNA is TGTGCCAGCAGGACAGGACAGGGGGCGAACTATGGCTACACCTTC. It specifies CASRTGQGANYGYTF.

The V call is TRBV2, the J call TRBJ2-3; D remains unclear. Deletions cut 5 bases from V and 3 bases from J, with 18 bases between. Looked up from germline, CDR1 is SNHLY and CDR2 is FYNNEI. CDR3 length: 16 residues. The CDR3 DNA reads as TGTGCCAGCAGTAAAGACAATCAAGTTTCGACAGATACGCAGTATTTT. This sequence encodes CASSKDNQVSTDTQYF.

CDR3 amino acids: CSVEDSPGETQYF. The CDR3 DNA is TGCAGCGTTGAAGATTCCCCGGGAGAGACCCAGTACTTC. The chain combines TRBV29-1 with TRBJ2-5; no reliable D call. This CDR3 spans 13 amino acids. CDR1 is SQVTM and CDR2 is ANQGSEA in the germline V gene. The V end lost 0 bases, the J end lost 4 bases, and 9 bases lay between the germline ends.

The V gene is TRBV4-1, the J gene TRBJ1-1; TRBD1 matches 7 bases. V lost 2 bases, J lost 5 bases, and 8 bases stayed unmatched. This CDR3 is built from 15 residues. Germline V gives CDR1 MGHRA, CDR2 YSYEKL. CDR3 bases: TGCGCCAGCAGCCAACCTGACAGGGTGGGAACTGAAGCTTTCTTT. It codes for CASSQPDRVGTEAFF.

The rearrangement joins TRBV7-2 to TRBJ2-1; 15 nucleotides agree with TRBD2. Germline V gene data show CDR1 as SGHTA and CDR2 as FQGNSA. The J segment lost 2 bases and the V segment lost 5 bases, leaving 7 bases of the junction unmatched. The CDR3 spans 18 residues. Here the CDR3 reads CASSVGLAGGPPYNEQFF. The DNA of the CDR3 is TGTGCCAGCAGCGTCGGACTAGCGGGGGGGCCCCCCTACAATGAGCAGTTCTTC.

The table lists this clone with a few counts. The V gene is TRBV9, the J gene TRBJ2-5, with a weak D call TRBD2 (7 bases). V dropped 3 bases and J dropped 3 bases, with 15 bases sitting between them. CDR1 is SGDLS, CDR2 YYNGEE, per germline. The CDR3 totals 15 residues. CDR3 region: CASSAPAGAEETQYF. CDR3 sequence (DNA): TGTGCCAGCAGCGCCCCCGCGGGGGCTGAAGAGACCCAGTACTTC.

The V and J genes are TRBV12-3 or TRBV12-4 and TRBJ1-5; TRBD1 might be the D (6 bases). The CDR3 runs to 13 residues. Trimming shortened V by 6 bases and J by 6 bases, and 12 bases separated the two germline ends. CDR3 DNA sequence: TGTGCCAGCAGCCTACAGGGAGCTCAGCCCCAGCATTTT. It translates to CASSLQGAQPQHF.

The chain is built from TRBV28 and TRBJ1-5, with D possibly matching TRBD1 (5 bases). The CDR3 runs to 16 residues. Trimming cost V 4 bases and J 7 bases, with 20 bases left between them. CDR1 is MDHEN and CDR2 is SYDVKM in the germline V gene. The CDR3 spells CASSSALRVGRQPQHF. In DNA form, the CDR3 reads TGTGCCAGCAGTTCCGCACTCAGGGTTGGTAGGCAGCCCCAGCATTTT.

The gene calls are TRBV18 and TRBJ1-1; possible D gene TRBD1, 6 bases. V dropped 1 base and J dropped 10 bases, with 13 bases sitting between them. CDR1 and CDR2 (germline): KGHSH, LQKENI. The CDR3 contains 13 residues. CDR3 sequence (DNA): TGTGCCAGCTCACCACAGGACAGATCTTCAGCTTTCTTT. Its protein product is CASSPQDRSSAFF.

V and J are TRBV6-1 and TRBJ2-3; D unresolved. The CDR3 extends over 13 amino acids. V was shortened by 1 base and J by 5 bases, with 7 bases between the two germline ends. Germline V lookup: CDR1 MNHNS, CDR2 SASEGT. In nucleotides, the CDR3 is TGTGCCAGCAGTGAAGAGCCCCAAGATACGCAGTATTTT. Translated, it gives CASSEEPQDTQYF.

Only a few counts were recorded for this clone. This sequence joins TRBV24-1 and TRBJ2-1; D ambiguous. The germline gives CDR1 KGHDR, CDR2 SFDVKD. The CDR3 has 14 residues. With 0 bases removed from V and 9 bases from J, the gap between germline ends came to 11 bases. Here the CDR3 DNA reads TGTGCCACCAGTGATTTGGCTAGTTACGGTGAGCAGTTCTTC. Its protein product is CATSDLASYGEQFF.

The chain couples TRBV6-6 to TRBJ1-4, with D possibly being TRBD1 (6 bases). V was trimmed by 6 bases and J by 2 bases, leaving 10 bases between them. The germline gives CDR1 MNHNY, CDR2 SVGAGI (reference sequence). This CDR3 is built from 14 residues. CDR3 bases: TGTGCCAGCAGGGACAGTTCGACTAATGAAAAACTGTTTTTT. Protein: CASRDSSTNEKLFF.

The V gene is TRBV19, the J gene TRBJ2-3; D not certain. The length of the CDR3 is 12 residues. Germline V gives CDR1 LNHDA, CDR2 SQIVND (reference sequence). The ends were cut back, 5 bases at V and 4 bases at J, with 7 bases in the middle. CDR3 sequence: CASSEDSDTQYF. DNA of the CDR3: TGTGCCAGTAGTGAGGATTCAGATACGCAGTATTTT.

The chain employs TRBV4-1 and TRBJ1-3; TRBD1 agrees at 12 bases. From germline, CDR1 is MGHRA and CDR2 YSYEKL. The CDR3 extends over 15 amino acids. With V trimmed by 4 bases and J by 6 bases, 4 bases remained unmatched. CDR3 nucleotide sequence: TGCGCCAGCAGCCTCTGGGGACAGGGGGCAAACACCATATATTTT. As protein: CASSLWGQGANTIYF.

The CDR3: CASSVSGTSRDTQYF. The CDR3, as DNA: TGTGCCAGCAGCGTTTCCGGGACTAGTAGGGATACGCAGTATTTT. The chain employs TRBV9 and TRBJ2-3; 8 bases are shared with TRBD2. This CDR3 comprises 15 residues. Germline V gives CDR1 SGDLS, CDR2 YYNGEE. Trimming at V came to 2 bases and at J to 6 bases, leaving 8 bases not matched to a gene. The complete variable domain, with remaining parts taken from reference TRBV9 and TRBJ2-3, reads DSGVTQTPKHLITATGQRVTLRCSPRSGDLSVYWYQQSLDQGLQFLIQYYNGEERAKGNILERFSAQQFPDLHSELNLSSLELGDSALYFCASSVSGTSRDTQYFGPGTRLTVL.

The CDR3 DNA reads as TGTGCCAGCAGCCGAACCGGGACAGGCGTAAATTCTGAAGCTTTCTTT. Amino acid sequence: CASSRTGTGVNSEAFF. The J gene is TRBJ1-1, the V gene TRBV7-9, with 8 nucleotides matching TRBD1. CDR3 length: 16 residues. In germline, CDR1 is SEHNR, CDR2 FQNEAQ (reference sequence). J gave up 6 bases and V 5 bases, and 14 bases lay outside the gene matches.

The DNA for the CDR3 is TGTGCCAGCAGTGCGGGGACAGGGGGCGCAAAGACCGGGGAGCTGTTTTTT. Protein product: CASSAGTGGAKTGELFF. This chain uses TRBV2 with TRBJ2-2; 12 bases align to TRBD1. Trimming took 4 bases from V and 5 from J; bases not matched to a gene: 8. The germline gives CDR1 SNHLY, CDR2 FYNNEI. CDR3 length: 17 amino acids. Full variable domain (remainder filled in from reference TRBV2 and TRBJ2-2): EPEVTQTPSHQVTQMGQEVILRCVPISNHLYFYWYRQILGQKVEFLVSFYNNEISEKSEIFDDQFSVERPDGSNFTLKIRSTKLEDSAMYFCASSAGTGGAKTGELFFGEGSRLTVL.

The chain employs TRBV2 and TRBJ2-3; 8 bases line up with TRBD2. After removal of 4 bases from V and 1 base from J, the junction contained 4 bases not matched to a gene. The germline V gene has CDR1 SNHLY and CDR2 FYNNEI. This CDR3 region has 15 residues. The CDR3 region is CASSVSGGGTDTQYF. As DNA, the CDR3 is TGTGCCAGCAGTGTGAGCGGGGGCGGCACAGATACGCAGTATTTT.

The chain employs TRBV6-5 and TRBJ1-1; weak D call: TRBD1 (6 bases). The germline V gene encodes CDR1 MNHEY and CDR2 SVGAGI. CDR3 length: 14 amino acids. V lost 4 bases, J lost 0 bases, and 9 bases lay in between. CDR3 residues: CASSFGQLNTEAFF. The CDR3 DNA reads TGTGCCAGCAGTTTTGGACAGTTGAACACTGAAGCTTTCTTT.

The V and J genes are TRBV27 and TRBJ2-1; a possible D gene is TRBD2 (6 bases). There are 13 residues in the CDR3. CDR1 and CDR2 from the germline V gene are MNHEY and SMNVEV (reference sequence). V lost 7 bases, J lost 2 bases, and 9 bases lay in between. The CDR3 region is CASTGTPYNEQFF. The CDR3 coding sequence is TGTGCCAGCACCGGGACTCCCTACAATGAGCAGTTCTTC.